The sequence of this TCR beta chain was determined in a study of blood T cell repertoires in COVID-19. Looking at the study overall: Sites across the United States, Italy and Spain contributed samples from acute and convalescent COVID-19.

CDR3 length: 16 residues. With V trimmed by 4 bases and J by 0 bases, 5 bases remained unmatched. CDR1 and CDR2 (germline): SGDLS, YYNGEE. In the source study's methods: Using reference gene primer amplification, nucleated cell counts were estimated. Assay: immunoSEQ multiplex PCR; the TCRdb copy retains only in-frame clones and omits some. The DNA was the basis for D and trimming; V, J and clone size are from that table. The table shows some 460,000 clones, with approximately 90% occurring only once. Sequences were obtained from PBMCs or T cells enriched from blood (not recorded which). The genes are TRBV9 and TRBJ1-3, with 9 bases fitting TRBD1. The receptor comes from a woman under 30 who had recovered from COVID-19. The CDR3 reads CASSSRQGGSGNTIYF. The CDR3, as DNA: TGTGCCAGCAGCTCCAGACAGGGGGGCTCTGGAAACACCATATATTTT. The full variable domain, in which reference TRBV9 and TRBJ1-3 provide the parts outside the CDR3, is DSGVTQTPKHLITATGQRVTLRCSPRSGDLSVYWYQQSLDQGLQFLIQYYNGEERAKGNILERFSAQQFPDLHSELNLSSLELGDSALYFCASSSRQGGSGNTIYFGEGSWLTVV.